This TCR beta chain was sequenced during a study of blood T cell repertoires in COVID-19. About the study: Samples taken during acute and convalescent COVID-19 were collected in the United States, Italy and Spain. The analysed material was cDNA or gDNA that came from T cells, B-cell-depleted T cells, or PBMCs.

The count of this clone is one. This CDR3 is 15 amino acids long. In germline, CDR1 is KGHSH, CDR2 LQKENI. Between the trimmed V and J ends, which lost 2 bases and 1 base, there was a span of 12 bases. As originally analysed: Researchers report that nucleated cell counts were estimated from reference gene primer amplification. Produced via immunoSEQ multiplex PCR; TCRdb's table is partial and in-frame only. The V and J calls and clone size were taken over from that table, and D and trimming were inferred from the DNA. The sample has roughly 45,000 clones, over 65% seen once. The chain carries TRBV18 and TRBJ2-7; tentatively, D is TRBD2 (6 bases). Sequenced: peripheral blood. The origin of this receptor is a woman aged 55 to 70 with acute or convalescent COVID-19. In nucleotides, the CDR3 is TGTGCCAGCTCACCAAAACTAGCCGGGTCCTACGAGCAGTACTTC. Amino acids: CASSPKLAGSYEQYF.